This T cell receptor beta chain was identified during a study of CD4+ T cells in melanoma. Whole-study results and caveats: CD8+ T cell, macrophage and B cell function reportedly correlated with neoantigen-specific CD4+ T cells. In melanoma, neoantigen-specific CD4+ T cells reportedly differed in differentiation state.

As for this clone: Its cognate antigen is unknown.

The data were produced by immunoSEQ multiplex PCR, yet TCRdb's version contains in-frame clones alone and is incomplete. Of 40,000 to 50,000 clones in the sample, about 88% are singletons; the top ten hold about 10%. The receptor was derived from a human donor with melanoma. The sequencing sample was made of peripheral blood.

The CDR3 nucleotides read TGTGCCAGCAGCTTGGCTGGTCTAGCGGGGGGTACAGATACGCAGTATTTT. It is translated as CASSLAGLAGGTDTQYF. The chain recombines TRBV5-5 with TRBJ2-3; 11 nucleotides line up with TRBD2. There are 17 residues in the CDR3. CDR1 is SGHKS, CDR2 YYEKEE, per germline (reference sequence). Unmatched junction bases numbered 6, after V lost 0 bases and J lost 3 bases.